This T cell receptor beta chain was recorded in a study of T cells expressing NK-cell markers. Study background: Underlying the TCR beta repertoires were sorted CD3+CD56+NKG2C+, CD3+CD56+NKG2C- and CD3+CD56-NKG2C+ T cells.

TCRdb re-called the 5' RACE reads and gives one entry per CDR3 protein, without DNA. The ten top clones account for less than 40%, within a sample of some 150,000 distinct CDR3 sequences. CDR1 is DFQATT and CDR2 is SNEGSKA in the germline V gene (reference sequence). The CDR3 is 16 residues long. Sequencing input: blood T cells: a sorted CD56 or NKG2C T cell subset, CD4+ or CD8+ T cells, or bulk PBMC T cells (not recorded which). The chain joins TRBV20-1 to TRBJ2-7; TCRdb calls TRBD2, which cannot be checked without DNA. The TCR sequence derives from a woman aged 45-65 years in good health. The CDR3 reads CSARDRGAGALYEQYF.